The next 3 T cell receptor beta chains were all read from a single sample in a study of blood T cell repertoires in COVID-19. The data were produced by immunoSEQ multiplex PCR, yet TCRdb's version contains in-frame clones alone and is incomplete. In the table there are about 60,000 clones, 80% to 90% of which are singletons. Material: peripheral blood. The receptors stem from a man aged 60 to 69 with acute or convalescent COVID-19.

V is TRBV30 and J is TRBJ2-5; 9 nucleotides align to TRBD2. The CDR3 loop spans 14 amino acids. Germline V gene sequence: CDR1 GTSNPN, CDR2 SVGIG (reference sequence). Trimming took 2 bases from V and 5 from J; bases not matched to a gene: 6. The CDR3 bases are TGTGCCTGGAGTCCCGGACTAGCGAGTGAGACCCAGTACTTC. Its translation: CAWSPGLASETQYF. Full variable domain (remainder filled in from reference TRBV30 and TRBJ2-5): SQTIHQWPATLVQPVGSPLSLECTVEGTSNPNLYWYRQAAGRGLQLLFYSVGIGQISSEVPQNLSASRPQDRQFILSSKKLLLSDSGFYLCAWSPGLASETQYFGPGTRLLVL.

The chain uses TRBV28 and TRBJ2-7; perhaps TRBD1 as D (6 bases). CDR3 length equals 17 residues. The germline V gene has CDR1 MDHEN and CDR2 SYDVKM. Trimming stripped 4 bases from V and 6 bases from J, with 25 bases between. The CDR3 bases are TGTGCCAGCAGTTCACCCACCCCGGGACAAAGTCGTGGCGAGCAGTACTTC. Its protein product is CASSSPTPGQSRGEQYF.

The chain employs TRBV2 and TRBJ1-3, with D maybe TRBD1 (5 bases). V lost 2 bases and J 4 bases, leaving 12 bases between the germline ends. CDR1 and CDR2 (germline): SNHLY, FYNNEI. The CDR3 totals 15 residues. In DNA, the CDR3 is TGTGCCAGCAGTGAAAGCGGGGCTGGCGGAAACACCATATATTTT. It translates to CASSESGAGGNTIYF.